These T cell receptor beta chains were read from a single sample in a study of blood T cells in healthy people across ages. TCRdb processed the 5' RACE reads anew with MiXCR; each CDR3 protein has one entry. Among 1.5 million to 2 million distinct CDR3 sequences listed, just under 50% were seen once. The sample consisted of blood. Receptor source: a woman between 35 and 50 years old in good health. Each CDR3 is given with its conserved first and last residue. A D gene is named only where the DNA matches it firmly. The size field is filled for only some rows; it gives once, few, many or a size class.

J gene: TRBJ2-3
V gene: TRBV7-2
clone size: many
D gene: TRBD1
CDR3 length: 13
CDR3 protein: CASSLSGQGAQYF
CDR3 DNA: TGTGCCAGCAGCTTATCCGGACAGGGAGCGCAGTATTTT

J gene: TRBJ1-2
V gene: TRBV29-1
clone size: NA
D gene: NA
CDR3 length: 12
CDR3 protein: CSVDSTNYGYTF
CDR3 DNA: TGCAGCGTAGACAGTACTAACTATGGCTACACCTTC

J gene: TRBJ1-5
V gene: TRBV2
clone size: few
D gene: NA
CDR3 length: 16
CDR3 protein: CASSDVRTSSNQPQHF
CDR3 DNA: TGTGCCAGCAGTGACGTCAGGACCTCTAGCAATCAGCCCCAGCATTTT

J gene: TRBJ2-1
V gene: TRBV20-1
clone size: NA
D gene: TRBD2
CDR3 length: 14
CDR3 protein: CSAPSLAGGAEQFF
CDR3 DNA: TGCAGTGCGCCCTCCCTGGCGGGGGGCGCAGAGCAGTTCTTC

J gene: TRBJ2-5
V gene: TRBV7-8
clone size: few
D gene: NA
CDR3 length: 12
CDR3 protein: CASTTDRGTQYF
CDR3 DNA: TGTGCCAGCACCACGGATCGAGGGACCCAGTACTTC

J gene: TRBJ2-7
V gene: TRBV9
clone size: NA
D gene: TRBD1
CDR3 length: 15
CDR3 protein: CASSAGGPSIYEQYF
CDR3 DNA: TGTGCCAGCAGCGCAGGGGGACCGAGCATCTACGAGCAGTACTTC

J gene: TRBJ2-3
V gene: TRBV7-9
clone size: many
D gene: NA
CDR3 length: 13
CDR3 protein: CASSFSAPDTQYF
CDR3 DNA: TGTGCCAGCAGCTTTTCAGCTCCAGATACGCAGTATTTT

J gene: TRBJ2-7
V gene: TRBV10-2
clone size: NA
D gene: NA
CDR3 length: 15
CDR3 protein: CASRHDGGHSYEQYF
CDR3 DNA: TGCGCCAGCAGGCATGATGGGGGGCACTCCTACGAGCAGTACTTC

J gene: TRBJ2-5
V gene: TRBV20-1
clone size: few
D gene: TRBD2
CDR3 length: 14
CDR3 protein: CSAEGLAGNETQYF
CDR3 DNA: TGCAGTGCCGAGGGCCTAGCGGGGAATGAGACCCAGTACTTC

J gene: TRBJ2-5
V gene: TRBV7-2
clone size: NA
D gene: NA
CDR3 length: 12
CDR3 protein: CASSQSVETQYF
CDR3 DNA: TGTGCCAGCAGCCAGAGCGTAGAGACCCAGTACTTC

J gene: TRBJ2-7
V gene: TRBV20-1
clone size: NA
D gene: NA
CDR3 length: 15
CDR3 protein: CSARDPTGASYEQYF
CDR3 DNA: TGCAGTGCTAGAGATCCGACGGGGGCCTCCTACGAGCAGTACTTC

J gene: TRBJ2-7
V gene: TRBV19
clone size: NA
D gene: TRBD2
CDR3 length: 15
CDR3 protein: CASTATSGGTYEQYF
CDR3 DNA: TGTGCCAGTACCGCGACTAGCGGGGGTACCTACGAGCAGTACTTC

J gene: TRBJ2-5
V gene: TRBV7-7
clone size: NA
D gene: NA
CDR3 length: 13
CDR3 protein: CASSPRLRGTQYF
CDR3 DNA: TGTGCTAGCAGCCCACGCCTCCGAGGGACCCAGTACTTC

J gene: TRBJ2-7
V gene: TRBV14
clone size: NA
D gene: NA
CDR3 length: 15
CDR3 protein: CASSQVSARSYEQYF
CDR3 DNA: TGTGCCAGCAGCCAAGTGTCAGCTAGATCCTACGAGCAGTACTTC

J gene: TRBJ2-3
V gene: TRBV7-2
clone size: NA
D gene: TRBD1
CDR3 length: 15
CDR3 protein: CASSLVVQGADTQYF
CDR3 DNA: TGTGCCAGCAGCTTAGTTGTACAGGGGGCAGATACGCAGTATTTT

J gene: TRBJ1-1
V gene: TRBV18
clone size: NA
D gene: NA
CDR3 length: 13
CDR3 protein: CASSPMLDTEAFF
CDR3 DNA: TGTGCCAGCTCACCCATGTTGGACACTGAAGCTTTCTTT

J gene: TRBJ2-7
V gene: TRBV2
clone size: few
D gene: NA
CDR3 length: 16
CDR3 protein: CASSESGGPSSYEQYF
CDR3 DNA: TGTGCCAGCAGTGAATCGGGCGGGCCCAGCTCCTACGAGCAGTACTTC

J gene: TRBJ1-2
V gene: TRBV4-2
clone size: NA
D gene: TRBD1
CDR3 length: 18
CDR3 protein: CASSQDRTGSRGGYGYTF
CDR3 DNA: TGTGCCAGCAGCCAAGACCGGACAGGGAGCCGGGGAGGCTATGGCTACACCTTC

J gene: TRBJ1-6
V gene: TRBV7-2
clone size: NA
D gene: TRBD1
CDR3 length: 13
CDR3 protein: CASSTGDNSPLHF
CDR3 DNA: TGTGCCAGCAGCACAGGGGATAATTCACCCCTCCACTTT

J gene: TRBJ2-1
V gene: TRBV20-1
clone size: NA
D gene: TRBD2
CDR3 length: 15
CDR3 protein: CSAPRGGRGPNEQFF
CDR3 DNA: TGCAGTGCACCCCGGGGGGGGCGGGGTCCCAATGAGCAGTTCTTC

J gene: TRBJ2-7
V gene: TRBV29-1
clone size: NA
D gene: NA
CDR3 length: 14
CDR3 protein: CSVLVRRGRNEQYF
CDR3 DNA: TGCAGCGTTCTCGTACGGAGGGGGAGGAATGAGCAGTACTTC

J gene: TRBJ2-7
V gene: TRBV4-3
clone size: few
D gene: NA
CDR3 length: 15
CDR3 protein: CASSHGQGTSYEQYF
CDR3 DNA: TGCGCCAGCAGCCACGGGCAGGGGACTTCCTACGAGCAGTACTTC

J gene: TRBJ2-6
V gene: TRBV28
clone size: NA
D gene: NA
CDR3 length: 15
CDR3 protein: CASKALVSGANVLTF
CDR3 DNA: TGTGCCAGCAAAGCTCTGGTATCTGGGGCCAACGTCCTGACTTTC

J gene: TRBJ2-7
V gene: TRBV4-1
clone size: NA
D gene: NA
CDR3 length: 15
CDR3 protein: CASSQDGGGWYEQYF
CDR3 DNA: TGCGCCAGCAGCCAAGATGGGGGCGGCTGGTACGAGCAGTACTTC

J gene: TRBJ1-2
V gene: TRBV6-5
clone size: few
D gene: TRBD1
CDR3 length: 14
CDR3 protein: CASSYGTGGYGYTF
CDR3 DNA: TGTGCCAGCAGTTACGGGACAGGGGGCTATGGCTACACCTTC

J gene: TRBJ2-7
V gene: TRBV25-1
clone size: few
D gene: NA
CDR3 length: 15
CDR3 protein: CASSDPLSGEYEQYF
CDR3 DNA: TGTGCCAGCAGTGACCCTCTGTCGGGGGAATACGAGCAGTACTTC

J gene: TRBJ1-2
V gene: TRBV5-1
clone size: NA
D gene: NA
CDR3 length: 18
CDR3 protein: CASSRLGGGLSDFYGYTF
CDR3 DNA: TGCGCCAGCAGCCGCCTCGGGGGAGGTCTCTCGGATTTTTATGGCTACACCTTC

J gene: TRBJ2-7
V gene: TRBV20-1
clone size: NA
D gene: TRBD2
CDR3 length: 15
CDR3 protein: CSARDKLAGQHEQYF
CDR3 DNA: TGCAGTGCTAGAGATAAGCTAGCGGGGCAACACGAGCAGTACTTC

J gene: TRBJ2-7
V gene: TRBV7-2
clone size: NA
D gene: NA
CDR3 length: 17
CDR3 protein: CASSLEMATGFSYEQYF
CDR3 DNA: TGTGCCAGCAGCTTAGAAATGGCAACAGGGTTCTCCTACGAGCAGTACTTC

J gene: TRBJ1-2
V gene: TRBV5-1
clone size: NA
D gene: NA
CDR3 length: 14
CDR3 protein: CASNNSQGLNGYTF
CDR3 DNA: TGCGCCAGCAACAACTCACAGGGTCTCAATGGCTACACCTTC

J gene: TRBJ2-5
V gene: TRBV7-2
clone size: NA
D gene: NA
CDR3 length: 16
CDR3 protein: CASSLVGARVEETQYF
CDR3 DNA: TGTGCCAGCAGCTTAGTGGGGGCTCGGGTCGAAGAGACCCAGTACTTC

J gene: TRBJ2-5
V gene: TRBV6-5
clone size: NA
D gene: TRBD2
CDR3 length: 14
CDR3 protein: CASSLAGASEGQYF
CDR3 DNA: TGTGCCAGCAGCTTAGCGGGGGCCTCCGAGGGCCAGTACTTC